This T cell receptor beta chain originates from a study of human T cells and chemical hapten exposure. As for the study in general: Small pooled library volume differences chiefly drove per-sample TCR yield variation. Study conclusions and caveats: DPC sensitization left the count of TCRs above 1 in 1000 unchanged.

Attachment of unique molecular identifiers to individual cDNA molecules was performed in the library. In the original workflow: Sample-level TCR yields exhibited a median of around 100,000, with a range of roughly 23,224 to 700,000. TCRdb reprocessed the RACE reads with MiXCR, giving one entry per CDR3 protein. The V and J calls reflect TCRdb's pipeline rather than the authors' work. In the table there are roughly 100,000 distinct CDR3 sequences, about 8.7% of which are singletons. Concerning this clonotype: The antigen is unknown.

V lost 4 bases and J lost 3, with 9 bases in between. Germline CDR1 and CDR2: LGHDT and YNNKEL (reference sequence). The CDR3 has 13 amino acids. Time point described: healthy volunteer bleed at 2 weeks. Someone pulled total RNA out of unfractionated whole blood. The rearrangement uses TRBV3-1 and TRBJ2-5; D is unresolved. Sequencing was performed on whole blood. This TCR came from a female donor in good health. Some clones in this sample may be carry-over from other donors' samples. The CDR3 region is CASSLQMKETQYF. CDR3 DNA sequence: TGTGCCAGCAGCCTTCAAATGAAAGAGACCCAGTACTTC.